The rows below give T cell receptor beta chains drawn from one sample of a study of blood T cell repertoires in COVID-19. This table comes from immunoSEQ multiplex PCR, and its TCRdb copy is limited to in-frame clones, with some not included. The table records some 150,000 clones, around 90% of them present only once. Sequenced material: peripheral blood. The receptors originated from a woman aged 60-70 years with active or convalescent COVID-19. Both conserved end residues are part of each CDR3. D genes are given only for firm matches. Clone sizes are given selectively: once, few, many, or a class where the clone is expanded.

d_gene	v_gene	abundance	j_gene	CDR3nt	CDR3aa
-	TRBV19	-	TRBJ1-1	TGTGCCAGTAGTCCTATGGAGGGCTCTGAAGCTTTCTTT	CASSPMEGSEAFF
-	TRBV4-3	-	TRBJ1-1	TGCGCCAGCAGCCAAGGTGCTCGAGACACTGAAGCTTTCTTT	CASSQGARDTEAFF
-	TRBV5-1	-	TRBJ1-6	TGCGCCAGCAGCTCGGGGTCAAAGGATAAAGTCACTTCACCCCTCCACTTT	CASSSGSKDKVTSPLHF
-	TRBV19	-	TRBJ2-7	TGTGCCAGTACAAGTACCGACAGGTCTCCCTACGAGCAGTACTTC	CASTSTDRSPYEQYF
-	TRBV9	-	TRBJ2-3	TGTGCCAGCAGCGTATGGCAGGGGGGAGGAGATACGCAGTATTTT	CASSVWQGGGDTQYF
TRBD1	TRBV11-2	-	TRBJ2-7	TGTGCCAGCAGCAAGACAGGGGCCTACGAGCAGTACTTC	CASSKTGAYEQYF
TRBD1	TRBV19	-	TRBJ1-4	TGTGCCAGTAGTCCTCCGGGGACAGGGAGAAAACTGTTTTTT	CASSPPGTGRKLFF
TRBD1	TRBV5-4	-	TRBJ2-7	TGTGCCAGCAGCTTGGGGGCAGGGGGAACCTACGAGCAGTACTTC	CASSLGAGGTYEQYF
-	TRBV2	-	TRBJ1-6	TGTGCCAGCAGGGGCGGGAGCTCCTATAATTCACCCCTCCACTTT	CASRGGSSYNSPLHF
TRBD2	TRBV20-1	-	TRBJ2-5	TGCAGTGCTAGTGAATTCGGACTAGGGAGCTCAGAGACCCAGTACTTC	CSASEFGLGSSETQYF
TRBD1	TRBV27	-	TRBJ2-6	TGTGCCAGCAGTTCCAATGGACAGGGCGGATCTGGGGCCAACGTCCTGACTTTC	CASSSNGQGGSGANVLTF
TRBD2	TRBV20-1	-	TRBJ2-4	TGCAGTGCTAGTCGGGCGGGAGATAAAAACATTCAGTACTTC	CSASRAGDKNIQYF
TRBD1	TRBV2	-	TRBJ1-1	TGTGCCAGCAGTGAACGGGGGACAGGGGCCACTGAAGCTTTCTTT	CASSERGTGATEAFF
-	TRBV10-3	few	TRBJ1-1	TGTGCCATCAGGGTTGGCGGGAGGGGAACTGAAGCTTTCTTT	CAIRVGGRGTEAFF
-	TRBV18	-	TRBJ1-2	TGTGCCAGCTCACTTTCGGGGTCTGGCTACACCTTC	CASSLSGSGYTF
-	TRBV19	-	TRBJ2-7	TGTGCCAGTAGCCTACACCTCCAGGGTGAGCAGTACTTC	CASSLHLQGEQYF
TRBD1	TRBV10-3	-	TRBJ1-2	TGTGCCATCAGCCGGACAGGGGGGGACTATGGCTACACCTTC	CAISRTGGDYGYTF